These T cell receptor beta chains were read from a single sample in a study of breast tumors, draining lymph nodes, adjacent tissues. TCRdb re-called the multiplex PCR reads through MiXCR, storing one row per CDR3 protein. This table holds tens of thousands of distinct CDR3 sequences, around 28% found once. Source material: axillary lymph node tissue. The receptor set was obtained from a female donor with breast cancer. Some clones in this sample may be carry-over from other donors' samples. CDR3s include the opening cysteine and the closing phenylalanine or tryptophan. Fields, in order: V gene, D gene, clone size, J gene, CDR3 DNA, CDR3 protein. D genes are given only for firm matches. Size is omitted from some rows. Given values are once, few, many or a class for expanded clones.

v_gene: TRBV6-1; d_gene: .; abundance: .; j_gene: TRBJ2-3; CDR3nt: TGTGCCAGCAGTCCTGCTAGATCCTTCACAGATACGCAGTATTTT; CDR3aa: CASSPARSFTDTQYF
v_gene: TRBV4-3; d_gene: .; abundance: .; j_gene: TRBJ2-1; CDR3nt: TGCACCAGCAGCTTACTGGGAAATGAGCAGTTCTTC; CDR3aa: CTSSLLGNEQFF
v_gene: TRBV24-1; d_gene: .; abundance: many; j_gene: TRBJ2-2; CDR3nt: TGTGCCACCAGTGACCACACTCCCCTAGATATCACCGGGGAGCTGTTTTTT; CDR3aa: CATSDHTPLDITGELFF
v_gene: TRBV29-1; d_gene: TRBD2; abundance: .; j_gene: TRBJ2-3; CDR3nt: TGCAGCTCCCTAGCGGGGGGGGGCCACAGATACGCAGTATTT; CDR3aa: CSSLAGGGHRYAVF
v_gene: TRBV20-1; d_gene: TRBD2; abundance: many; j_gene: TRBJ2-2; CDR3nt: TGCAGTGCTAGAGAGGCTAGCGGGGGGGGGGAGCTGTTTTTT; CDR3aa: CSAREASGGGELFF
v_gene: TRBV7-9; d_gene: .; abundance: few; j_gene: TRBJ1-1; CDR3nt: TGTGCCAGCAGCTTTCAGTCGGCTGCTTTCTTT; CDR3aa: CASSFQSAAFF
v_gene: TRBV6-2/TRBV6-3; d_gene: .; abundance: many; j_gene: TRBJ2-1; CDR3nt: TGTGCCAGCTCTACAGGGTTCCTCTACAATGAGCAGTTCTTC; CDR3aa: CASSTGFLYNEQFF
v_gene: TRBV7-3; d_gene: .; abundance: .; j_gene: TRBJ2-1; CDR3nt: TGTGCCAGCAGCTCCCTGGGATCGCACTACAACGAGCAGTTCTTC; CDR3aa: CASSSLGSHYNEQFF
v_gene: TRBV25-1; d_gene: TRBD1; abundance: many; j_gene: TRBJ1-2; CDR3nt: TGTGCCAGCAGTGAACCCGGCAGGGGGCATACTAGGAACGATGGCTACACCTTC; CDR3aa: CASSEPGRGHTRNDGYTF
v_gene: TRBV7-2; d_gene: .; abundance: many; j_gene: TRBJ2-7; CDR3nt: TGTGCCAGCAGCGATGGGGGGTGGGGTTTGGACGAGCAGTACTTC; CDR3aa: CASSDGGWGLDEQYF
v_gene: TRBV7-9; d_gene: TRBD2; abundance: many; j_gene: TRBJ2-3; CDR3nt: TGTGCCGGAGCTAGCGGGAGCCCAGATACGCAGTATTTT; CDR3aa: CAGASGSPDTQYF
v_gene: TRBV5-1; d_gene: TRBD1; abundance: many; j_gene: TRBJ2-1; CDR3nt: TGCGCCAGCAGCTTGGGATGGGACAGAGACAATGAGCAGTTCTTC; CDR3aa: CASSLGWDRDNEQFF
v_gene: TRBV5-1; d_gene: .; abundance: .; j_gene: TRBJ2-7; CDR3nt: TGCGCCAGCAGCTTGCCGGGACCCGCCGGCGAGCAGTGCTTC; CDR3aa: CASSLPGPAGEQCF